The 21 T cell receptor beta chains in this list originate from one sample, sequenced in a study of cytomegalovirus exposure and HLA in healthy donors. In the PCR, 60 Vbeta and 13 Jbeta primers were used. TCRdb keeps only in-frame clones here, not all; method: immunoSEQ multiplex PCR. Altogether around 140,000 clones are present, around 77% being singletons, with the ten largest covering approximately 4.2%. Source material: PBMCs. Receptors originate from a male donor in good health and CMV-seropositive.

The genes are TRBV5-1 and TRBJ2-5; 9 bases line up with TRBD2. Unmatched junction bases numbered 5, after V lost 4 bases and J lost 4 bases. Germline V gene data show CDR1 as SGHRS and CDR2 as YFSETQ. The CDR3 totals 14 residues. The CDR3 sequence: CASSAGGVSETQYF. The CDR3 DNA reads TGCGCCAGCAGCGCGGGGGGGGTATCAGAGACCCAGTACTTC. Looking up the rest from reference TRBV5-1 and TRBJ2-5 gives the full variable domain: KAGVTQTPRYLIKTRGQQVTLSCSPISGHRSVSWYQQTPGQGLQFLFEYFSETQRNKGNFPGRFSGRQFSNSRSEMNVSTLELGDSALYLCASSAGGVSETQYFGPGTRLLVL.

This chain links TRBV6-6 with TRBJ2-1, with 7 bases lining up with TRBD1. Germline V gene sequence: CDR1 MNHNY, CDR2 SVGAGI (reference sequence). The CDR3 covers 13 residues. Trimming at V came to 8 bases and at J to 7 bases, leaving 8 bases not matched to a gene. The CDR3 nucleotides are TGTGCCAGCCAATCAGGGGGTAAGAATGAGCAGTTCTTC. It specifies CASQSGGKNEQFF.

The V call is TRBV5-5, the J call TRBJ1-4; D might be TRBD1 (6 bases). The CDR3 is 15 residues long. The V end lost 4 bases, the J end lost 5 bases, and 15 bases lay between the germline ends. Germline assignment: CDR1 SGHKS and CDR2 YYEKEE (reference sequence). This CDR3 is CASSIGQRLNEKLFF. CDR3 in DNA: TGTGCCAGCAGCATCGGACAGAGACTGAATGAAAAACTGTTTTTT.

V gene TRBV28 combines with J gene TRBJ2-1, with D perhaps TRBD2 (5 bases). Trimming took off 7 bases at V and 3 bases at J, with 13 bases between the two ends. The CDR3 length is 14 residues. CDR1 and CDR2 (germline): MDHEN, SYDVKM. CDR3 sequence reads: CASKPSSNYNEQFF. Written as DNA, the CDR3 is TGTGCCAGCAAGCCTAGCTCAAACTACAATGAGCAGTTCTTC.

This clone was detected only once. The CDR3 DNA follows: TGTGCCACCAGCCCAAATGACAGGGGGCCAACTGAAGCTTTCTTT. This encodes CATSPNDRGPTEAFF. The chain joins TRBV15 to TRBJ1-1; TRBD1 matches at 10 bases. Trimming at V came to 5 bases and at J to 5 bases, leaving 8 bases not matched to a gene. Germline V gives CDR1 LNHNV, CDR2 YYDKDF (reference sequence). This CDR3 has 15 amino acids.

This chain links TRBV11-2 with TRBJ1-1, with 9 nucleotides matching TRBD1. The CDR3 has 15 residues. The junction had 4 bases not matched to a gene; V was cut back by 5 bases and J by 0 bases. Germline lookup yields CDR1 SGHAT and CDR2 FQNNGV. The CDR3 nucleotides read TGTGCCAGCAGCCGGACAGGGGCCATGAACACTGAAGCTTTCTTT. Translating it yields CASSRTGAMNTEAFF. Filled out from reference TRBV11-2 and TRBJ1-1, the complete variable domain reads EAGVAQSPRYKIIEKRQSVAFWCNPISGHATLYWYQQILGQGPKLLIQFQNNGVVDDSQLPKDRFSAERLKGVDSTLKIQPAKLEDSAVYLCASSRTGAMNTEAFFGQGTRLTVV.

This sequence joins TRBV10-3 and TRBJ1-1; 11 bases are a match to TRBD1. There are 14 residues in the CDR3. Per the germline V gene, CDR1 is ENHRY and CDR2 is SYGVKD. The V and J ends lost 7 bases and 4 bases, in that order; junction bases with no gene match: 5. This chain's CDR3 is CAITNGQGATEAFF. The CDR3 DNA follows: TGTGCCATCACTAATGGACAGGGGGCCACTGAAGCTTTCTTT.

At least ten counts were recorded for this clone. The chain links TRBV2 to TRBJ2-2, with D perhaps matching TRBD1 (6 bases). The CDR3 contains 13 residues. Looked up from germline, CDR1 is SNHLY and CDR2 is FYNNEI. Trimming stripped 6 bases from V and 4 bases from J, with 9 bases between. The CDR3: CASSRDTTGELFF. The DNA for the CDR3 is TGTGCCAGCAGCAGGGACACCACCGGGGAGCTGTTTTTT. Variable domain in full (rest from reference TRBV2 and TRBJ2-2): EPEVTQTPSHQVTQMGQEVILRCVPISNHLYFYWYRQILGQKVEFLVSFYNNEISEKSEIFDDQFSVERPDGSNFTLKIRSTKLEDSAMYFCASSRDTTGELFFGEGSRLTVL.

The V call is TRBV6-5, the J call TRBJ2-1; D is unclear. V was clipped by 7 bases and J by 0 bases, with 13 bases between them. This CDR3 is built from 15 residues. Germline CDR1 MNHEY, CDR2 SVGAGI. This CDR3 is CASTTARSSYNEQFF. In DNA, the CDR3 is TGTGCCAGCACCACCGCGCGGAGCTCCTACAATGAGCAGTTCTTC.

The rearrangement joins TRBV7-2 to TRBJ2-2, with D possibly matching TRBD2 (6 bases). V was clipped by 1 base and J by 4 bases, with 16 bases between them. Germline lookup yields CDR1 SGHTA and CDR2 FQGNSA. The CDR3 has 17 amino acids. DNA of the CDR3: TGTGCCAGCAGCTTAGAGAGTGCGGGATGGGGCACCGGGGAGCTGTTTTTT. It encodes CASSLESAGWGTGELFF.

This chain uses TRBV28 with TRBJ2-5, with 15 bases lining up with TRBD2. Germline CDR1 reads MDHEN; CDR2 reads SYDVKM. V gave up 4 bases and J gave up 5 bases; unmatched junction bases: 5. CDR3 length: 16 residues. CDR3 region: CASSSWTSGGVETQYF. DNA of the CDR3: TGTGCCAGCAGTTCGTGGACTAGCGGGGGGGTGGAGACCCAGTACTTC. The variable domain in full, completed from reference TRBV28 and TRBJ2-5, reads DVKVTQSSRYLVKRTGEKVFLECVQDMDHENMFWYRQDPGLGLRLIYFSYDVKMKEKGDIPEGYSVSREKKERFSLILESASTNQTSMYLCASSSWTSGGVETQYFGPGTRLLVL.

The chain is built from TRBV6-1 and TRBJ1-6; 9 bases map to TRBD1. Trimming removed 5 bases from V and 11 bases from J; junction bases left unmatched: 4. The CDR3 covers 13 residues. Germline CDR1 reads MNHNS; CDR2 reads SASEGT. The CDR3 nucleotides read TGTGCCAGCAGTCGGGACAGGGCTCCACCCCTCCACTTT. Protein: CASSRDRAPPLHF.

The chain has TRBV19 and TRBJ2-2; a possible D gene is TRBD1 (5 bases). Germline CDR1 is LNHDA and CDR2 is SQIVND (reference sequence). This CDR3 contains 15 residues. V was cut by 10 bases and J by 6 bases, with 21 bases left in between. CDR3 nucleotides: TGTGCCACCGCTTTTTCTTTCAGGGCGGCCGGGGAGCTGTTTTTT. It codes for CATAFSFRAAGELFF.

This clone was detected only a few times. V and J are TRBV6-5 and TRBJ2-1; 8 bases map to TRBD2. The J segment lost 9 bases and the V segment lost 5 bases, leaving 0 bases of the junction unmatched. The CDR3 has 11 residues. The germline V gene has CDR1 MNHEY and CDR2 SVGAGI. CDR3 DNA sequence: TGTGCCAGCAGTCGGGGGGGTGAGCAGTTCTTC. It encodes CASSRGGEQFF.

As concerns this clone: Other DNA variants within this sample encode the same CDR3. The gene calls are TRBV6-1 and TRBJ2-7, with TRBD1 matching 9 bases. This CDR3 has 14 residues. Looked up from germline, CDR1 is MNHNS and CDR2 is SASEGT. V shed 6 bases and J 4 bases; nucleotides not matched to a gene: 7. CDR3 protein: CASSWGQGLYEQYF. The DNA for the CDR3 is TGTGCCAGCAGCTGGGGACAGGGCCTTTACGAGCAGTACTTC.

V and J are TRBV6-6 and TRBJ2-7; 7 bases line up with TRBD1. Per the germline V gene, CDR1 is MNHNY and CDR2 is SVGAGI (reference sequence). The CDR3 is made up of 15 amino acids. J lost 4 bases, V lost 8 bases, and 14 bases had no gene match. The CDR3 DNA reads TGTGCCAGCTCCGCCCCGGGACAGAAACTTTACGAGCAGTACTTC. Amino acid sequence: CASSAPGQKLYEQYF.

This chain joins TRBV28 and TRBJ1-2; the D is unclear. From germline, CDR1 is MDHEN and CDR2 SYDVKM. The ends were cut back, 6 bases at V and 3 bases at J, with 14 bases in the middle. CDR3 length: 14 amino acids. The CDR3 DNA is TGTGCCAGCAGGGCGGGAGGTCTGCACTATGGCTACACCTTC. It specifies CASRAGGLHYGYTF.

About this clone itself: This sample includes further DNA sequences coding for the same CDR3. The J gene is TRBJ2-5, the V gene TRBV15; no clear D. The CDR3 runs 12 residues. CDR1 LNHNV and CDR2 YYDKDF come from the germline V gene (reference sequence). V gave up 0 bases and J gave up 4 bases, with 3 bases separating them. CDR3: CATSRDGETQYF. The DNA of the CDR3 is TGTGCCACCAGCAGAGACGGAGAGACCCAGTACTTC. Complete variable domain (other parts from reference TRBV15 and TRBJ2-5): DAMVIQNPRYQVTQFGKPVTLSCSQTLNHNVMYWYQQKSSQAPKLLFHYYDKDFNNEADTPDNFQSRRPNTSFCFLDIRSPGLGDTAMYLCATSRDGETQYFGPGTRLLVL.

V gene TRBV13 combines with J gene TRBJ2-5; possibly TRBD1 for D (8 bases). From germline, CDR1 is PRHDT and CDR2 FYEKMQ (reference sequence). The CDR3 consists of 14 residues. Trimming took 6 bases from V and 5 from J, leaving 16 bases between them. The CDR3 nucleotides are TGTGCCAGCAGTGAGACAGGGGAGGGGGAGACCCAGTACTTC. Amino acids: CASSETGEGETQYF.

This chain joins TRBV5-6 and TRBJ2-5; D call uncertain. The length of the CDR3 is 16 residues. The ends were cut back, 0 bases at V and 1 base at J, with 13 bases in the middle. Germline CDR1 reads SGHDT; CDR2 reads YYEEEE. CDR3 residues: CASSLVSRVLQETQYF. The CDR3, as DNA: TGTGCCAGCAGCTTGGTTTCCCGGGTCCTCCAAGAGACCCAGTACTTC.

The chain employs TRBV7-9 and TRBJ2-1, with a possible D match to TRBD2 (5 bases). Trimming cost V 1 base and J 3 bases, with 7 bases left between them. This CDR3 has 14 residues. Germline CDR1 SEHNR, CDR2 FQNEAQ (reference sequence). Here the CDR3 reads CASSLERNYNEQFF. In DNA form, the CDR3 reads TGTGCCAGCAGCTTAGAGCGGAACTACAATGAGCAGTTCTTC.